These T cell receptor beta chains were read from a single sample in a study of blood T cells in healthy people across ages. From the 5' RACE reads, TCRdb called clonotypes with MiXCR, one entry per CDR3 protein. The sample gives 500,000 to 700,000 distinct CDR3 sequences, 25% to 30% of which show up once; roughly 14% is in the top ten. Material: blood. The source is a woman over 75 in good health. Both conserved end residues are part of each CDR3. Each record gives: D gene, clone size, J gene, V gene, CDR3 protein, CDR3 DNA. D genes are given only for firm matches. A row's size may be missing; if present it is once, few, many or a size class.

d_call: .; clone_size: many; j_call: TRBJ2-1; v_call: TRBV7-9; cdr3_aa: CASSQSDSYNEQFF; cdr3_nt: TGTGCCAGCAGCCAATCAGACAGTTACAATGAGCAGTTCTTC
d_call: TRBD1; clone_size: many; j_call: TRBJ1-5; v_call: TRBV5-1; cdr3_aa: CASSSRGEQPQHF; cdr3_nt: TGCGCCAGCAGCTCCAGGGGGGAACAGCCCCAGCATTTT
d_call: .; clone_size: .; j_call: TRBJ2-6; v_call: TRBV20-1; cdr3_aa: CSALNPIPPNSGANVLTF; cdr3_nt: TGCAGTGCTCTCAACCCGATACCCCCTAACTCTGGGGCCAACGTCCTGACTTTC
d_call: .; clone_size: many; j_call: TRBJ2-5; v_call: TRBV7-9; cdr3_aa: CASRRLPGDSSQETQYF; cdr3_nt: TGTGCCAGCAGGCGACTTCCGGGGGATTCTTCTCAAGAGACCCAGTACTTC
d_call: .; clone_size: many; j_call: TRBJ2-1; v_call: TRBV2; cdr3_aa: CASWGNEQFF; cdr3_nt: TGTGCCAGCTGGGGCAATGAGCAGTTCTTC
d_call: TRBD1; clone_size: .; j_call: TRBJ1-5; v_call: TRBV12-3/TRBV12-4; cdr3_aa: CASIGTGMNQPQHF; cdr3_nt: TGTGCCAGCATCGGGACAGGGATGAATCAGCCCCAGCATTTT
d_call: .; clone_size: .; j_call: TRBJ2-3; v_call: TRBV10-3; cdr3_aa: CAISDRDQPQYF; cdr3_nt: TGTGCCATCAGTGACCGAGATCAGCCCCAGTATTTT
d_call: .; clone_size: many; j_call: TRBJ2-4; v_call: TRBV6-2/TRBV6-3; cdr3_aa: CASSGRETFSKNIQYF; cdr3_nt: TGTGCCAGCAGTGGGAGAGAAACATTTTCCAAAAACATTCAGTACTTC
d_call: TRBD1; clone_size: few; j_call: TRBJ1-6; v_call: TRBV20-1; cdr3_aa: CSARSSTLDRVPLHF; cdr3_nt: TGCAGTGCTAGATCCAGTACTCTTGACAGGGTACCCCTCCACTTT
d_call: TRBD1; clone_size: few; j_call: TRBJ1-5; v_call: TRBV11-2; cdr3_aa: CASSLDGTAREPQHF; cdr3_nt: TGTGCCAGCAGCTTAGATGGGACAGCCCGGGAGCCCCAGCATTTT
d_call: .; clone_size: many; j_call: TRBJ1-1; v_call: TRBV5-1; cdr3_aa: CASSLAKSTEAFF; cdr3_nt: TGCGCCAGCAGCTTGGCCAAGAGCACTGAAGCTTTCTTT
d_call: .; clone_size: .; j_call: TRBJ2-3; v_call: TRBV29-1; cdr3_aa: CSVRADGTDTQYF; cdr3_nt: TGCAGCGTGCGAGCCGACGGCACAGATACGCAGTATTTT
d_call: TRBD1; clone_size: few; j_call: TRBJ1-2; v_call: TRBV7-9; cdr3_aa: CASSSSDRAVYGYTF; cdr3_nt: TGTGCCAGCAGCTCCTCGGACAGGGCGGTCTATGGCTACACCTTC
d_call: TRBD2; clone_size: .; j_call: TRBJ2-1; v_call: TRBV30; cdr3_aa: CAWTRTSGQFF; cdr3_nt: TGTGCCTGGACCCGGACTAGCGGGCAGTTCTTC
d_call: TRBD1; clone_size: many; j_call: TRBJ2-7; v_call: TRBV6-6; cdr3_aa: CASSYSQGARGEQYF; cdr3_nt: TGTGCCAGCAGTTACTCCCAGGGGGCGAGAGGGGAGCAGTACTTC
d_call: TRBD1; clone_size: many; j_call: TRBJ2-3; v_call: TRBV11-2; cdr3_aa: CASSSGTGRTDTQYF; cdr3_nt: TGTGCCAGCAGCTCAGGGACAGGCCGCACAGATACGCAGTATTTT
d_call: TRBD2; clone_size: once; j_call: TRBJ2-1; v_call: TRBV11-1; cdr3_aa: CASSSSGGLNEQFF; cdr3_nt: TGTGCCAGCAGCTCGAGCGGGGGGCTTAATGAGCAGTTCTTC
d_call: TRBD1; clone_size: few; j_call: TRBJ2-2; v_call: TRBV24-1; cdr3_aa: CATSDRPGQGAGELFF; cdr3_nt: TGTGCCACCAGTGACCGACCGGGACAGGGGGCCGGGGAGCTGTTTTTT
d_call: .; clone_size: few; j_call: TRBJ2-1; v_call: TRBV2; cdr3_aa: CASSDGFGGYEQFF; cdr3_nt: TGTGCCAGCAGTGATGGGTTTGGGGGCTACGAGCAGTTCTTC
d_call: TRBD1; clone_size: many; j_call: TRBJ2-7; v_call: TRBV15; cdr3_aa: CATSTGDSRGEQYF; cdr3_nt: TGTGCCACCAGCACTGGGGACAGTAGAGGCGAGCAGTACTTC
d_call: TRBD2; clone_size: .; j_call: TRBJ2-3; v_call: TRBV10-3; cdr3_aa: CAISDKASSGSRGDTQYF; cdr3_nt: TGTGCCATCAGTGATAAGGCGTCTAGCGGGAGTAGGGGAGATACGCAGTATTTT
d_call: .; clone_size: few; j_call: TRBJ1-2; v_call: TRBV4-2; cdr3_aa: CASSQVSQGGFYGYTF; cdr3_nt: TGTGCCAGCAGCCAAGTGTCCCAGGGAGGGTTCTATGGCTACACCTTC
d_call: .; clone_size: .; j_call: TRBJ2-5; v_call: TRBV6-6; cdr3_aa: CASTQEGGHNEQYF; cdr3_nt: TGTGCCAGCACCCAGGAGGGGGGGCACAATGAGCAGTACTTC
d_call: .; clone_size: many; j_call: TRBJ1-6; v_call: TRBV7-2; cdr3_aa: CASAWVRSYNSPLHF; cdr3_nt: TGTGCCAGCGCCTGGGTGCGCTCCTATAATTCACCCCTCCACTTT
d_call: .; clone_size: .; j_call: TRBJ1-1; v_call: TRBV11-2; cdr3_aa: CASSKPGQNTEAFF; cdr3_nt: TGTGCCAGCAGCAAACCGGGCCAGAACACTGAAGCTTTCTTT
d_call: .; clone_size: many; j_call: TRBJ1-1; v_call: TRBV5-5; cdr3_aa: CASSLNTDVGGTEAFF; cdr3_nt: TGTGCCAGCAGCTTAAACACGGACGTGGGGGGAACTGAAGCTTTCTTT
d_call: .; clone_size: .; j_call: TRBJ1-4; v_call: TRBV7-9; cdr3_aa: CAGSPGGQVGEKLFF; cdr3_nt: TGTGCCGGCAGCCCCGGGGGCCAGGTTGGGGAAAAACTGTTTTTT
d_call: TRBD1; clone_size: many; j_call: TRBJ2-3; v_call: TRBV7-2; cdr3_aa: CASSLEYRGDSAQYF; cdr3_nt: TGTGCCAGCAGCTTAGAGTACAGGGGAGATTCTGCGCAGTATTTT
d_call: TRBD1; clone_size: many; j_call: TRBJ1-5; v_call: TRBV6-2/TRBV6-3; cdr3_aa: CASSTGGQQPQHF; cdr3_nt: TGTGCCAGCAGTACTGGGGGACAGCAGCCCCAGCATTTT
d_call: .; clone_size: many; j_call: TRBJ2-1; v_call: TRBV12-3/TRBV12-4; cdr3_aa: CASGIIGTPSSYNEQFF; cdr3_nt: TGTGCCAGCGGGATTATCGGGACACCGAGCTCCTACAATGAGCAGTTCTTC
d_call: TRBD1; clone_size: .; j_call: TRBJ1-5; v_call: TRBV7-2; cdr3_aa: CASSLGGDRAHQPQHF; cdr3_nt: TGTGCCAGCAGCTTAGGAGGGGACAGGGCCCATCAGCCCCAGCATTTT
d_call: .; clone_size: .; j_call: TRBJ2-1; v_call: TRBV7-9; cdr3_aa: CASSFSSGEGEQFF; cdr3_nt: TGTGCCAGCAGCTTCTCCTCAGGGGAGGGTGAGCAGTTCTTC
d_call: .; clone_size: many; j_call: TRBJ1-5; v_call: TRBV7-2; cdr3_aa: CASSPGSYSNQPQHF; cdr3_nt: TGTGCCAGCAGCCCGGGGAGCTATAGCAATCAGCCCCAGCATTTT
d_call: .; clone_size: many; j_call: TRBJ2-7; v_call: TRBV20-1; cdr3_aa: CSARADSHYSYEQYF; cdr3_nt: TGCAGTGCTAGAGCCGACAGCCATTACTCCTACGAGCAGTACTTC
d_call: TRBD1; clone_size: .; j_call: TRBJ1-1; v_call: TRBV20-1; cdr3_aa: CSAGTGQGASTEAFF; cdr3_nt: TGCAGTGCTGGGACTGGACAGGGGGCCTCCACTGAAGCTTTCTTT
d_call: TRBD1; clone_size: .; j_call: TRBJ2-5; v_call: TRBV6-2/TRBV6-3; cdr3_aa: CASMDRGREIYLQETQYF; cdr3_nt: TGTGCCAGCATGGACAGGGGCCGCGAAATTTACTTACAAGAGACCCAGTACTTC
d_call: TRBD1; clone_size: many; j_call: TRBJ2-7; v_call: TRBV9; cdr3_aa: CASSGDRDRSYEQYF; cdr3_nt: TGTGCCAGCAGCGGAGACCGGGACAGGAGCTACGAGCAGTACTTC
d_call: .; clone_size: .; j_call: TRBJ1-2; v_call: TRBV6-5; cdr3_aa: CASTPQGFNYGYTF; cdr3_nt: TGCGCCAGCACCCCACAGGGCTTCAACTATGGCTACACCTTC
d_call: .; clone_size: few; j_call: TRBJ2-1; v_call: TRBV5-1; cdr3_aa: CASSLADNRVARPTYNEQFF; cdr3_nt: TGCGCCAGCAGCTTGGCCGATAACAGGGTGGCGCGTCCTACCTACAATGAGCAGTTCTTC
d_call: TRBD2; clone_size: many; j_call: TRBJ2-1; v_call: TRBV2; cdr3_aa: CASRLRGALYNEQFF; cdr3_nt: TGTGCCAGCAGACTGCGGGGGGCCCTCTACAATGAGCAGTTCTTC
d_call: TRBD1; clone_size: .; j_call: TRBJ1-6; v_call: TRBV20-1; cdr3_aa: CSATTGTGDSPLHF; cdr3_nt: TGCAGTGCTACAACCGGGACAGGGGATTCACCCCTCCACTTT
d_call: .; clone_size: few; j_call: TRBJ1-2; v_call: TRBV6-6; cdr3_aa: CASSNGGGYGYTF; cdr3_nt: TGTGCCAGCTCAAACGGAGGGGGCTATGGCTACACCTTC
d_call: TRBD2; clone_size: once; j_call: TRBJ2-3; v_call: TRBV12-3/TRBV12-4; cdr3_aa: CASSLTGGTADTQYF; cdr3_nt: TGTGCCAGCAGTTTAACCGGGGGGACCGCAGATACGCAATATTTT
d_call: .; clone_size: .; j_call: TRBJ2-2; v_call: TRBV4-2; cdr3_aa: CASSQEGPLAGELFF; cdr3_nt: TGTGCCAGCAGCCAAGAGGGACCCCTCGCCGGGGAGCTGTTTTTT
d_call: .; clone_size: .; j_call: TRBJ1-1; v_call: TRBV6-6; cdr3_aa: CASSYSTRGRTDTEAFF; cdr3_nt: TGTGCCAGCAGTTACTCAACCCGGGGGAGGACGGACACTGAAGCTTTCTTT
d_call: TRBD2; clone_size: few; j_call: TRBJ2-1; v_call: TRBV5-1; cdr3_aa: CASSLTVAGGLSERFF; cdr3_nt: TGCGCCAGCAGCTTGACGGTAGCGGGGGGACTCTCGGAGCGGTTCTTC
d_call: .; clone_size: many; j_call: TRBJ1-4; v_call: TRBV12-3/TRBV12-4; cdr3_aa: CASSLAAAKKLFF; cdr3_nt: TGTGCCAGCAGTTTAGCGGCAGCGAAGAAACTGTTTTTT
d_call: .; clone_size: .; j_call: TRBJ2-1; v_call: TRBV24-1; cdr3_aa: CATSDLRSRPVGNEQFF; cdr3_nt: TGTGCCACCAGTGATTTGCGGAGCCGGCCAGTTGGCAATGAGCAGTTCTTC
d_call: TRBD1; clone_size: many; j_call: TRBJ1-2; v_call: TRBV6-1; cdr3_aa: CASSEQGALPNYGYTF; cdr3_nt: TGTGCCAGCAGTGAACAGGGGGCCCTTCCTAACTATGGCTACACCTTC
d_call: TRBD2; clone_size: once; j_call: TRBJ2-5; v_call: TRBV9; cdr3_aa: CASSVAGGEVETQYF; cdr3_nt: TGTGCCAGCAGCGTAGCGGGGGGGGAAGTAGAGACCCAGTACTTC
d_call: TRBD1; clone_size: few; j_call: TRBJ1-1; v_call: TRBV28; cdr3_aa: CASNPPGQASEAFF; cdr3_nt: TGTGCCAGCAACCCACCGGGACAGGCGAGTGAAGCTTTCTTT
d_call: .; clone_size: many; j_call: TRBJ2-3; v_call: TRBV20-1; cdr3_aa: CSASSYTATSTDTQYF; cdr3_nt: TGCAGTGCTAGTAGCTACACGGCTACCTCCACAGATACGCAGTATTTT
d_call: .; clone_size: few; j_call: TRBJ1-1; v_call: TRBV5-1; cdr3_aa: CASSLETANTEAFF; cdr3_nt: TGCGCCAGCTCGCTGGAGACAGCGAACACTGAAGCTTTCTTT